This T cell receptor beta chain derives from a study of T cells in Graves' hyperthyroidism and ophthalmopathy (dated by TCRdb to the late 2010s). About the investigation overall: Peripheral blood samples were taken at initial diagnosis, before any treatment was given. In more than 5 Graves' hyperthyroidism patients, the study also compared T-cell repertoires from thyroid tissue with T-cell repertoires from blood. The roughly 91 discovery patients were randomly split 7:3 into training and test sets. The paper describes TCR Vbeta CDR3 sequencing of fewer than 150 peripheral blood samples, made up of fewer than 50 ophthalmopathy patients, 70 to 75 hyperthyroidism patients and roughly 17 progressor patients. To identify distinguishing TCR V-J signatures, a discovery cohort of 95 to 100 patients was used, comprising 43 with Graves' ophthalmopathy and under 60 with stable Graves' hyperthyroidism. An independent validation cohort of under 20 hyperthyroidism patients and some 15 patients who later progressed to ophthalmopathy tested prospective prediction of ophthalmopathy. Once sampling was done, hyperthyroidism patients were given methimazole at a starting dose of 30 mg daily, whereas ophthalmopathy patients were given high-dose intravenous methylprednisolone.

The TCR beta CDR3 regions were amplified from the RNA transcripts. The first round of RT-PCR for the TCR CDR3 was performed with the HTBI primer set and the Qiagen OneStep RT-PCR kit. Libraries were constructed in a second round of multiplex PCR, after which size selection and purification were performed. The libraries were sequenced on an Illumina HiSeq2000 using paired-end 100 bp reads. As for the original processing: SOAPnuke was used to process the raw data, removing reads that contained adapters or uncalled bases, had a mean Phred below 15, or lacked an exact match to the constant primer or identifier. COPE v1.2.5 was used to merge the high-quality paired reads, and each unique nucleotide sequence was defined as a clonotype. MiTCR v1.1 was used to align clonotypes to the IMGT TRBV, TRBD and TRBJ reference segments. The analysis included only V-J combinations with a frequency above 0.0001, which together covered 99% to 99.2% of the repertoires. A TCS score was defined as the ratio of F50 (clonal expansion) to E x V (chaos), with BLOSUM62-based TCRdist applied between CDR3 peptides within each V-J. Welch's t-statistics and random forest reduced roughly 500 V-J features to 10 to 15, which were used in a naive Bayes classifier (R e1071). TCRdb took the public reads, trimmed them with fastp at Q25, ran MiXCR for clone calling and kept in-frame beta chains. Records with the same CDR3 protein are collapsed into one entry carrying the most frequent genes and DNA. What appears here as the V and J calls and clone size reflects TCRdb's work, not the paper's. This sample comprises about 400,000 distinct CDR3 sequences, 15% of them detected only once. The leading ten clones occupy around a third of the sample.

Graves' hyperthyroidism was defined as stable when no progression to ophthalmopathy occurred over 18 months of follow-up. Hyperthyroidism patients were aged 18 to 65 years and newly diagnosed, with disease duration of less than 2 months. Exclusion was applied to patients with uncontrolled infections, other autoimmune diseases, pregnancy or lactation. Diagnoses were based on clinical symptoms, serum thyroxine and TRAb, thyroid ultrasound and orbital computed tomography. PBMCs were separated from roughly 10 ml of fresh peripheral blood using Ficoll-Paque density gradient centrifugation. Trizol reagent was used to extract total RNA, and RNA quality was then checked on an Agilent 2100 Bioanalyzer. The full study reports these points: Sample size was not statistically predetermined, and investigators were not blinded to group allocation. A model built on a 13 V-J signature distinguished ophthalmopathy from stable hyperthyroidism, reaching 85% to 90% sensitivity and about 81% specificity in cross-validation and 80%/75% in testing. Most expanded thyroid clonotypes (frequency above 0.001) were also detected in blood, suggesting blood repertoires may reflect thyroid immune responses. During validation, the model predicted progression to ophthalmopathy a median of around 6 months ahead of onset, with 60% to 71% sensitivity and 72.22% specificity.

CDR1 and CDR2, looked up from the germline V gene, are SGHRS and YFSETQ. From the cysteine up to the phenylalanine, the CDR3 has a length of 14 residues. The DNA shown is the 42-base CDR3, in frame from base 1. V is clipped by 0 bases and J by 4 bases, and the sequence between their germline boundaries is 11 bases long. Ten or more counts support this clonotype. Its antigen is currently not known. There are no base qualities to consult, and no much larger clone falls within one base. This receptor was identified in a woman in her twenties or thirties with Graves' hyperthyroidism. The sample was blood. The rearranged segments are TRBV5-1 and TRBJ2-7; a weak D assignment points to TRBD2 (5 bases agree). The DNA reads TGCGCCAGCAGCTTGGATCACCCGGGGTACGAGCAGTACTTC. It specifies CASSLDHPGYEQYF.